Listed below are T cell receptor beta chains from one sample, sequenced in a study of blood T cell repertoires in COVID-19. Clones were sequenced by immunoSEQ multiplex PCR, and TCRdb holds only the in-frame ones, with some missing. The repertoire holds 190,000 or so clones, with about 87% as singletons. The sample taken for sequencing was PBMCs or T cells enriched from blood (not recorded which). These receptors came from a man aged 30 to 39 who had recovered from COVID-19. Both conserved end residues are part of each CDR3. D genes are given only for firm matches. Clone size is not always given. Where it is, it says once, few, many or a class for expanded clones.

d_gene	v_gene	abundance	j_gene	CDR3aa	CDR3nt
-	TRBV7-9	-	TRBJ1-1	CASSLDGVGDTEAFF	TGTGCCAGCAGCTTAGACGGGGTGGGTGACACTGAAGCTTTCTTT
TRBD2	TRBV28	-	TRBJ2-7	CASSPGTSGNRYEQYF	TGTGCCAGCAGCCCCGGGACTAGCGGGAATAGGTACGAGCAGTACTTC
TRBD2	TRBV7-9	-	TRBJ2-3	CASSLVAGAGDTQYF	TGTGCCAGCAGCTTAGTAGCGGGGGCGGGAGATACGCAGTATTTT
TRBD1	TRBV30	few	TRBJ2-1	CAWETGARRSSYNEQFF	TGTGCCTGGGAGACAGGGGCCCGGCGAAGCTCCTACAATGAGCAGTTCTTC
TRBD1	TRBV10-2	-	TRBJ1-5	CASRLQGSHQPQHF	TGCGCCAGCAGACTACAGGGGAGCCATCAGCCCCAGCATTTT
-	TRBV6-6	-	TRBJ1-6	CASSPAPQELNSPLHF	TGTGCCAGCAGTCCCGCCCCACAGGAACTAAATTCACCCCTCCACTTT
-	TRBV28	-	TRBJ1-3	CASSLLGALGSGNTIYF	TGTGCCAGCAGTTTACTAGGGGCGCTAGGTTCTGGAAACACCATATATTTT
-	TRBV7-2	-	TRBJ2-2	CASSLKEPGRITGELFF	TGTGCCAGCAGCTTAAAGGAGCCGGGGAGAATCACCGGGGAGCTGTTTTTT
TRBD1	TRBV4-1	-	TRBJ2-3	CASSQDPGQGTDTQYF	TGCGCCAGCAGCCAAGATCCGGGACAGGGCACAGATACGCAGTATTTT
-	TRBV21-1	-	TRBJ2-3	CASSKCHTLTDTQYF	TGTGCCAGCAGCAAGTGTCACACCCTCACAGATACGCAGTATTTT
TRBD2	TRBV5-1	-	TRBJ2-5	CASSQGLAGGLETQYF	TGCGCCAGCAGCCAAGGACTAGCGGGGGGGCTTGAGACCCAGTACTTC
-	TRBV18	-	TRBJ2-5	CASSPIAAQMGETQYF	TGTGCCAGCTCACCAATAGCGGCCCAAATGGGAGAGACCCAGTACTTC
TRBD2	TRBV5-1	-	TRBJ2-5	CASTRSIGGGKETQYF	TGCGCCAGCACCCGATCTATTGGCGGGGGGAAGGAGACCCAGTACTTC
-	TRBV24-1	-	TRBJ2-1	CATSDNEADSYNEQFF	TGTGCCACCAGTGATAACGAAGCGGACTCCTACAATGAGCAGTTCTTC
-	TRBV2	-	TRBJ2-3	CASSVGAGTQYF	TGTGCCAGCAGTGTAGGGGCAGGTACGCAGTATTTT
TRBD1	TRBV29-1	-	TRBJ2-3	CSVEDRGQTDTQYF	TGCAGCGTTGAAGACAGGGGGCAGACAGATACGCAGTATTTT
TRBD1	TRBV10-1	few	TRBJ2-2	CASSDTGATGELFF	TGCGCCAGCAGTGATACAGGGGCCACCGGGGAGCTGTTTTTT
TRBD2	TRBV3-1/TRBV3-2	few	TRBJ2-1	CASSLAGGYYNEQFF	TGTGCCAGCAGCTTAGCGGGAGGATATTACAATGAGCAGTTCTTC
-	TRBV30	-	TRBJ2-7	CAWKGGGWEQYF	TGTGCCTGGAAAGGGGGTGGATGGGAGCAGTACTTC
-	TRBV19	-	TRBJ2-3	CASTRGIGTDTQYF	TGTGCCAGTACGCGGGGAATTGGCACAGATACGCAGTATTTT
-	TRBV13	-	TRBJ1-4	CASSSITDRATNEKLFF	TGTGCCAGCAGCTCTATTACGGACAGAGCAACTAATGAAAAACTGTTTTTT
-	TRBV5-6	-	TRBJ1-1	CASSLGSTEAFF	TGTGCCAGCAGCTTGGGGAGCACTGAAGCTTTCTTT
TRBD2	TRBV30	-	TRBJ2-7	CAWSVGGVTYEQYF	TGTGCCTGGAGTGTGGGGGGGGTTACCTACGAGCAGTACTTC
-	TRBV19	-	TRBJ2-1	CASRPTPGGNNEQFF	TGTGCCAGTAGACCCACTCCTGGAGGGAACAATGAGCAGTTCTTC
-	TRBV21-1	-	TRBJ2-1	CASSKDIYNEQFF	TGTGCCAGCAGCAAAGACATCTACAATGAGCAGTTCTTC
TRBD2	TRBV5-1	once	TRBJ2-3	CASSVGTSGSSDTQYF	TGCGCCAGCAGCGTCGGGACTAGCGGGAGCTCGGATACGCAGTATTTT
TRBD1	TRBV30	-	TRBJ2-2	CAWSVLAGGLNTGELFF	TGTGCCTGGAGTGTACTAGCAGGGGGCCTAAACACCGGGGAGCTGTTTTTT
-	TRBV5-1	-	TRBJ2-7	CAAWTRPGLFYEQYF	TGCGCCGCCTGGACCCGACCGGGACTGTTCTACGAGCAGTACTTC
-	TRBV5-5	once	TRBJ1-2	CASSLQGNGYTF	TGTGCCAGCAGCTTGCAGGGGAATGGCTACACCTTC
TRBD1	TRBV28	-	TRBJ1-4	CASSLLTGGDEKLFF	TGTGCCAGCAGTTTATTGACAGGGGGCGATGAAAAACTGTTTTTT
TRBD2	TRBV11-2	once	TRBJ2-7	CASSETSGVIRPNYEQYF	TGTGCCAGCAGCGAGACTAGCGGGGTAATCCGTCCCAACTACGAGCAGTACTTC
-	TRBV10-2	-	TRBJ2-7	CASRTGYEQYF	TGCGCCAGCCGCACGGGGTACGAGCAGTACTTC
TRBD1	TRBV7-8	-	TRBJ2-7	CASSHSRTGLYEQYF	TGTGCCAGCAGCCACAGCCGGACAGGCCTGTACGAGCAGTACTTC
TRBD1	TRBV11-2	-	TRBJ2-3	CASSSPQGQPISTDTQYF	TGTGCCAGCAGCTCCCCCCAGGGACAGCCCATAAGCACAGATACGCAGTATTTT
-	TRBV2	-	TRBJ2-7	CASTRDPLGEQYF	TGTGCCAGCACGCGGGATCCGCTCGGCGAGCAGTACTTC
-	TRBV7-9	-	TRBJ1-2	CASSSTGDYGYTF	TGTGCCAGCAGCTCCACCGGGGATTATGGCTACACCTTC
TRBD1	TRBV4-2	few	TRBJ2-7	CASSPTGQGATYEQYF	TGTGCCAGCAGCCCGACGGGACAGGGTGCTACCTACGAGCAGTACTTC
TRBD2	TRBV5-1	-	TRBJ2-3	CASRGGMPDTQYF	TGCGCCAGCAGGGGGGGGATGCCAGATACGCAGTATTTT
TRBD1	TRBV15	-	TRBJ2-1	CATSRDRGDYNEQFF	TGTGCCACCAGCCGCGACAGGGGAGACTACAATGAGCAGTTCTTC
-	TRBV6-5	-	TRBJ2-7	CASSKQVSSYEQYF	TGTGCCAGCAGTAAACAGGTGAGCTCCTACGAGCAGTACTTC
TRBD1	TRBV6-2/TRBV6-3	-	TRBJ2-5	CASSSVRDSQETQYF	TGTGCCAGCAGTTCTGTCCGGGACAGCCAAGAGACCCAGTACTTC